A single T cell receptor (beta chain) is shown here with its context. Its antigen remains unidentified. The V end lost 5 bases, the J end lost 1 base, and 8 bases lay between the germline ends. Germline assignment: CDR1 MNHEY and CDR2 SVGAGI. This CDR3 is 13 amino acids long. The data derive from a study of identifying expanded T cells in peripheral blood. Study-wide results and limits: Differentially abundant clones: around 1.2 between replicates, 16.4 at approximately two weeks, 19 to 20 at four.

Collection occurred without any documented infections or immune events in donors. The method was immunoSEQ multiplex PCR; TCRdb's version includes in-frame clones alone and lacks a portion of them. Of around 100,000 clones in the sample, roughly 88% are singletons; the top ten hold just over 5.5%. Sequencing was performed on blood. The chain couples TRBV6-5 to TRBJ1-2; D is undetermined. This clonotype was obtained from a person between 18 and 75 years old in good health. CDR3 region: CASSLRINYGYTF. CDR3 nucleotide sequence: TGTGCCAGCAGTCTCAGGATTAACTATGGCTACACCTTC.